What follows are 4 T cell receptor beta chains derived from one specimen sequenced in a study of metastatic and nonmetastatic thyroid tumors. All patients were treatment-naive before thyroid surgery. TCRdb re-analyzed the PCR reads using MiXCR. The table shows 20,000 to 25,000 clones, with around 12% occurring only once. Sequencing was done on a sample of blood. The origin of the receptors is a female donor with papillary thyroid cancer or a benign thyroid nodule (not recorded which). Some clones in this sample may be carry-over from other donors' samples.

Of note for this clone: This may be a read error: a much more frequent sequence differs by one nucleotide. Other DNA sequences in the sample encode the same CDR3. The rearrangement uses TRBV5-4 and TRBJ1-6; no firm D call. The germline CDR1 and CDR2 sequences are SGHNT and YYREEE (reference sequence). The CDR3 covers 14 residues. V was pared by 3 bases and J by 9 bases, with 13 bases between. For the CDR3, the DNA is TGTGCCAGCAGCTGGCGGGAGTCCGGTTCACCCCTCCACTTT. This gives the protein CASSWRESGSPLHF.

Of note for this clone: Since a much larger clone is just one base distant, this may be a read error. Distinct nucleotide sequences in the sample also encode this CDR3. This rearrangement joins TRBV11-1 to TRBJ1-1; D is uncertain. The germline V gene has CDR1 SGHAT and CDR2 FQDESV (reference sequence). The ends were cut back, 5 bases at V and 0 bases at J, with 16 bases in the middle. This CDR3 spans 16 amino acids. In DNA form, the CDR3 reads TGTGCCAGCAGCCTCTCGGGTGGTTTGGTGAACACTGAAGCTTTCTTT. Protein sequence: CASSLSGGLVNTEAFF.

This clone was detected many times. The chain employs TRBV7-9 and TRBJ2-7, with 8 positions matching TRBD2. The V segment lost 1 base and the J segment 5 bases; nucleotides outside the gene matches: 4. This CDR3 comprises 14 residues. The germline CDR1 and CDR2 sequences are SEHNR and FQNEAQ (reference sequence). The CDR3: CASSLGISGDEQYF. CDR3 coding DNA: TGTGCCAGCAGCTTAGGTATTAGCGGGGACGAGCAGTACTTC. Together with reference TRBV7-9 and TRBJ2-7, the CDR3 gives the full variable domain: DTGVSQNPRHKITKRGQNVTFRCDPISEHNRLYWYRQTLGQGPEFLTYFQNEAQLEKSRLLSDRFSAERPKGSFSTLEIQRTEQGDSAMYLCASSLGISGDEQYFGPGTRLTVT.

By frequency in the sample, this clone is medium-sized. The chain is built from TRBV28 and TRBJ2-7; D possibly matches TRBD1 or TRBD2 (5 bases each). The CDR3 contains 16 residues. Germline V gene lookup returns CDR1 MDHEN and CDR2 SYDVKM. V shed 2 bases and J shed 0 bases, with 14 bases lying between them. CDR3 loop: CASSLRGPVSSYEQYF. The CDR3 nucleotides are TGTGCCAGCAGTTTAAGGGGACCGGTAAGCTCCTACGAGCAGTACTTC. Supplemented by reference TRBV28 and TRBJ2-7, the full variable domain reads DVKVTQSSRYLVKRTGEKVFLECVQDMDHENMFWYRQDPGLGLRLIYFSYDVKMKEKGDIPEGYSVSREKKERFSLILESASTNQTSMYLCASSLRGPVSSYEQYFGPGTRLTVT.